The 5 T cell receptor beta chains reported below all come from one sample, sequenced in a study of blood T cells in healthy people across ages. The authors ran a second PCR of 7 to 11 cycles using a sample-barcoded 5' primer and a J-beta primer mix. TCRdb re-called the 5' RACE reads with MiXCR, one entry per CDR3 protein. The repertoire holds about 1.1 million distinct CDR3 sequences, more than 30% seen once, with about an eighth in the top ten. Sequencing input: blood. The receptors originated from a man aged 18 to 29 in good health.

The chain recombines TRBV10-3 with TRBJ2-3, with 7 bases identical to TRBD1. There are 14 residues in the CDR3. Trimming removed 3 bases from V and 5 bases from J; junction bases left unmatched: 5. Germline values: CDR1 ENHRY, CDR2 SYGVKD. In DNA form, the CDR3 reads TGTGCCATCAGTGATGACAGGGCGGGAGATACGCAGTATTTT. Encoded protein: CAISDDRAGDTQYF.

This chain joins TRBV7-2 and TRBJ1-5; a weak D match, TRBD1 (6 bases). The CDR3 totals 14 residues. V was shortened by 2 bases and J by 6 bases, with 11 bases between the two germline ends. Germline-derived CDR1 and CDR2 are SGHTA and FQGNSA. CDR3 in amino acids: CASSLQGWGQPQHF. The CDR3 coding sequence is TGTGCCAGCAGCTTACAGGGGTGGGGTCAGCCCCAGCATTTT.

This clonotype was seen a handful of times. The genes are TRBV20-1 and TRBJ2-3; D not resolved. CDR1 and CDR2 (germline): DFQATT, SNEGSKA (reference sequence). The CDR3 spans 13 residues. Trimming pared 6 bases from V and 2 bases from J, leaving 12 bases between. CDR3 protein: CSAGRAPTDTQYF. For the CDR3, the DNA is TGCAGTGCCGGCCGGGCCCCCACAGATACGCAGTATTTT.

The CDR3 DNA sequence: TGTGCCAGCAGCTTAGGTGCGCAGGGGGGCATATATGGCTACACCTTC. Amino acids: CASSLGAQGGIYGYTF. The chain links TRBV7-6 to TRBJ1-2; 7 bases map to TRBD1. The CDR3 runs to 16 residues. Germline CDR1 is SGHVS and CDR2 is FNYEAQ. V lost 1 base and J lost 5; bases outside the gene matches: 10.

The chain recombines TRBV7-3 with TRBJ1-1; no clear D. Trimming cost V 3 bases and J 3 bases, with 8 bases left between them. From germline, CDR1 is SGHTA and CDR2 FQGTGA. The CDR3 covers 13 residues. The CDR3 here is CASSFQVDTEAFF. The CDR3 DNA sequence: TGTGCCAGCAGCTTTCAGGTGGACACTGAAGCTTTCTTT.